These 8 T cell receptor beta chains were sequenced from one sample in a study of blood T cell repertoires in COVID-19. Measured with immunoSEQ multiplex PCR; TCRdb has only the in-frame clones, and not every one. Among tens of thousands of clones listed, 87% were seen once. What was sequenced was peripheral blood. These receptors all come from a man aged 35 to 55 with COVID-19, enrolled during active disease.

This rearrangement joins TRBV4-1 to TRBJ1-2; D gene uncertain. The CDR3 has 16 residues. The V gene's germline CDR1 is MGHRA and CDR2 YSYEKL. V lost 0 bases to trimming and J lost 4 bases, with 15 bases between them. In DNA form, the CDR3 reads TGCGCCAGCAGCCAAGAGTCGGCAGAAAGCGGCTATGGCTACACCTTC. Translation: CASSQESAESGYGYTF.

In this sample, this clone turned up once. The rearrangement uses TRBV19 and TRBJ2-2; D gene ambiguous. This CDR3 spans 14 amino acids. Trimming shortened V by 4 bases and J by 4 bases, and 10 bases separated the two germline ends. Looked up from germline, CDR1 is LNHDA and CDR2 is SQIVND (reference sequence). The CDR3 nucleotides read TGTGCCAGTAGTAAACAGCCCAGCACCGGGGAGCTGTTTTTT. This gives the protein CASSKQPSTGELFF.

With respect to this clone: At one of its ends the junction is not consistent with the germline gene, which may arise from a read error. The chain carries TRBV5-1 and TRBJ1-1; D is undetermined. Germline values: CDR1 SGHRS, CDR2 YFSETQ. This CDR3 is 13 amino acids long. The CDR3 bases are TGCGCCAGCAGCCCTCTCGGGAACTCTGAAGCTTTCTTT. It codes for CASSPLGNSEAFF.

The V and J genes are TRBV9 and TRBJ2-2; possibly TRBD2 for D (5 bases). Trimming stripped 0 bases from V and 7 bases from J, with 13 bases between. The CDR3 consists of 15 residues. CDR1 and CDR2 from the germline V gene are SGDLS and YYNGEE. CDR3 nucleotides: TGTGCCAGCAGCGTAGCAGCGGAACCTATCGGGGAGCTGTTTTTT. Translated, it gives CASSVAAEPIGELFF.

The chain recombines TRBV10-3 with TRBJ2-3; TRBD1 aligns across 9 bases. CDR3 length: 16 amino acids. J was trimmed by 3 bases and V by 4 bases; bases with no gene match: 8. CDR1 and CDR2 (germline): ENHRY, SYGVKD. CDR3 in amino acids: CAISGSGTGLTDTQYF. The CDR3 region has the DNA TGTGCCATCAGTGGGTCCGGGACAGGGCTTACAGATACGCAGTATTTT.

The rearrangement links TRBV18 to TRBJ1-5; 7 bases map to TRBD1. The CDR3 has 16 amino acids. V was clipped by 2 bases and J by 5 bases; unmatched bases: 9. The germline V gene has CDR1 KGHSH and CDR2 LQKENI. The CDR3 is CASSPSTGRGDQPQHF. In DNA, the CDR3 is TGTGCCAGCTCACCATCGACAGGGAGAGGGGATCAGCCCCAGCATTTT.

DNA of the CDR3: TGCGCCAGCAGCCAAGGGGTACTAGCGGGAGTTAGGGCCAAAAACATTCAGTACTTC. It codes for CASSQGVLAGVRAKNIQYF. The gene calls are TRBV4-1 and TRBJ2-4; 11 bases line up with TRBD2. Germline CDR1 MGHRA, CDR2 YSYEKL. The CDR3 totals 19 residues. V lost 1 base to trimming and J lost 1 base; unmatched junction nucleotides: 9.

This clone has just a few counts. The V gene is TRBV27, the J gene TRBJ2-1; D unclear. The germline V and J ends were trimmed by 0 bases and 8 bases, with 8 bases remaining between them. CDR1 and CDR2 (germline): MNHEY, SMNVEV (reference sequence). The length of the CDR3 is 13 residues. The CDR3 region has the DNA TGTGCCAGCAGTTTATCGGTGGGCCATGAGCAGTTCTTC. This gives the protein CASSLSVGHEQFF.